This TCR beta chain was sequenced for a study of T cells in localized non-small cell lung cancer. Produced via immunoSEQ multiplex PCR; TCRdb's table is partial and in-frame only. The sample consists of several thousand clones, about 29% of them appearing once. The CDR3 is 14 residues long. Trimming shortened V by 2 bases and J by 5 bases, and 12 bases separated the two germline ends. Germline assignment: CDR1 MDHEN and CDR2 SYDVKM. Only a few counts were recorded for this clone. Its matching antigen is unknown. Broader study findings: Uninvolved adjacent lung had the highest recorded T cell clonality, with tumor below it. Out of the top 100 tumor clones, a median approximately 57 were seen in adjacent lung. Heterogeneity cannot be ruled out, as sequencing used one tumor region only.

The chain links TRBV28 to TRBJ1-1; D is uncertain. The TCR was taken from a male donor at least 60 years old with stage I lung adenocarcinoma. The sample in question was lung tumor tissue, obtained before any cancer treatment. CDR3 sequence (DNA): TGTGCCAGCAGTTTACCGCAACACGGGACTGAAGCTTTCTTT. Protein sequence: CASSLPQHGTEAFF.